This T cell receptor (beta chain) was sequenced during a study of blood T cell repertoires in COVID-19. Overall study: The United States, Italy and Spain provided the acute and convalescent COVID-19 samples. Nucleic acid was either cDNA or gDNA, and it came from T cells, B-cell-depleted T cells, or PBMCs.

Method: immunoSEQ multiplex PCR; TCRdb's copy keeps in-frame clones and lacks some. Found here are 110,000 to 150,000 clones, 80% to 90% of them singletons; the top ten hold 1.5% to 2%. Germline V gives CDR1 SGHKS, CDR2 YYEKEE (reference sequence). CDR3 length: 14 amino acids. With 4 bases removed from V and 0 bases from J, the gap between germline ends came to 8 bases. The sequence derives from a woman aged 45-65 years with acute or convalescent COVID-19. V usage is TRBV5-5 and J usage is TRBJ1-3; D unresolved. The specimen sequenced was peripheral blood. CDR3 in amino acids: CASSPDTSGNTIYF. The CDR3 nucleotides read TGTGCCAGCAGCCCCGACACCTCTGGAAACACCATATATTTT.